The present T cell receptor (beta chain) was sequenced within a study of T-cell reconstitution after alpha-beta-depleted transplantation in children. Using unique molecular identifiers, the investigators prepared the TCRbeta library. TCRdb processed the PCR reads anew with MiXCR; each CDR3 protein has one entry. The sample lists some 300,000 distinct CDR3 sequences, just over 7.5% occurring once. Trimming at V came to 5 bases and at J to 1 base, leaving 5 bases not matched to a gene. Germline V gene lookup returns CDR1 DFQATT and CDR2 SNEGSKA (reference sequence). The CDR3 has 15 amino acids. This clonotype was seen many times. What it binds is not known. Study-level points and caveats: Among T cells one year after transplant, newly produced cells accounted for most counts and diversity.

The sequencing used peripheral blood, collected 360 days after TCRalphabeta/CD19-depleted stem cell transplant. This TCR derives from a female patient aged 2-10 years who had a stem cell transplant for Fanconi anemia, so the T cells may come from the graft donor. This chain uses TRBV20-1 with TRBJ2-5, with 12 nucleotides matching TRBD2. The CDR3 DNA reads TGCAGTGCTGTACTAGCGGGGGGTTTCCAAGAGACCCAGTACTTC. Its protein is CSAVLAGGFQETQYF.